The 19 T cell receptor beta chains in this list originate from one sample, sequenced in a study of T-cell memory formation after mild COVID-19. TCRdb analysed the 5' RACE reads with MiXCR anew, one entry per CDR3 protein. The sample has approximately 210,000 distinct CDR3 sequences, 10% seen once. The sequenced material came from PBMCs or a T cell subset sorted from them (not recorded which). These receptors all stem from a man younger than 35 who had mild COVID-19 (a few samples of this study predate the infection). Cell type and time point are not known.

This clonotype was detected a few times. This chain joins TRBV6-5 and TRBJ1-1; D is unresolved. The CDR3 totals 14 residues. V lost 0 bases to trimming and J lost 5 bases, with 10 bases between them. Germline loops: CDR1 MNHEY, CDR2 SVGAGI. The CDR3 reads CASSYSPRETEAFF. DNA of the CDR3: TGTGCCAGCAGTTACTCGCCAAGGGAGACTGAAGCTTTCTTT.

This clonotype was detected a few times. The CDR3 nucleotides are TGTGCCAGCAGCTTAGTCAGCGGGGGGATTCCTTTAGAACAAGAGACCCAGTACTTC. This codes for CASSLVSGGIPLEQETQYF. The genes are TRBV11-2 and TRBJ2-5, with 9 bases identical to TRBD2. The CDR3 is 19 amino acids. V trimming: 1 base; J trimming: 2 bases; junction bases outside the gene matches: 14. Germline V gives CDR1 SGHAT, CDR2 FQNNGV.

This sequence joins TRBV7-2 and TRBJ2-2, with D tentatively TRBD1 or TRBD2 (5 bases each). Germline V gene data show CDR1 as SGHTA and CDR2 as FQGNSA. The CDR3 consists of 17 residues. Trimming took 2 bases from V and 2 from J, leaving 15 bases between them. DNA for the CDR3: TGTGCCAGCAGCTTAAACGGGGCCAAGGGAAACACCGGGGAGCTGTTTTTT. Protein product: CASSLNGAKGNTGELFF.

The rearrangement links TRBV20-1 to TRBJ2-4; 8 bases agree with TRBD2. This CDR3 has 19 residues. J lost 5 bases, V lost 3 bases, and 21 bases had no gene match. The germline V gene has CDR1 DFQATT and CDR2 SNEGSKA (reference sequence). CDR3 sequence (DNA): TGCAGTGCTAGGGTTCCCCTAGCGGGTTTACTGAGCTCTCAAAACATTCAGTACTTC. This encodes CSARVPLAGLLSSQNIQYF.

This clonotype was counted at least ten times. The chain joins TRBV7-2 to TRBJ2-2, with D possibly called TRBD1 or TRBD2 (5 bases each). Per the germline V gene, CDR1 is SGHTA and CDR2 is FQGNSA. The ends were cut back, 2 bases at V and 0 bases at J, with 10 bases in the middle. This CDR3 comprises 16 residues. The CDR3 DNA sequence: TGTGCCAGCAGCTTACAGGGACCCTCGAACACCGGGGAGCTGTTTTTT. Protein: CASSLQGPSNTGELFF.

The CDR3, as DNA: TGCAGTGCTAGCACACCCGCCGACTACACCTTC. This encodes CSASTPADYTF. The chain couples TRBV20-1 to TRBJ1-2; D uncertain. The V end was cut by 3 bases, the J end by 10 bases, with 12 bases between. CDR3 size: 11 residues. Germline CDR1 is DFQATT and CDR2 is SNEGSKA (reference sequence).

This clonotype was found a few times. The chain combines TRBV7-9 with TRBJ1-1; D perhaps matches TRBD1 (5 bases). V was shortened by 6 bases and J by 2 bases, with 10 bases between the two germline ends. CDR3 length: 13 amino acids. Germline CDR1 SEHNR, CDR2 FQNEAQ (reference sequence). The CDR3 is CASSEGPNTEAFF. The CDR3 DNA reads as TGTGCCAGCAGTGAGGGGCCTAACACTGAAGCTTTCTTT. Full variable domain (rest looked up from reference TRBV7-9 and TRBJ1-1): DTGVSQNPRHKITKRGQNVTFRCDPISEHNRLYWYRQTLGQGPEFLTYFQNEAQLEKSRLLSDRFSAERPKGSFSTLEIQRTEQGDSAMYLCASSEGPNTEAFFGQGTRLTVV.

Only a few counts were recorded for this clonotype. V gene TRBV7-3 combines with J gene TRBJ2-1; no firm D call. The V and J ends lost 2 bases and 4 bases respectively, with 12 bases between them. Per germline, CDR1 SGHTA and CDR2 FQGTGA. This CDR3 is built from 15 residues. Here the CDR3 reads CASSLSGDAYNEQFF. For the CDR3, the DNA is TGTGCCAGCAGCTTATCTGGGGATGCTTACAATGAGCAGTTCTTC.

This clonotype was seen many times. The chain couples TRBV30 to TRBJ2-7, with 7 bases aligning to TRBD1. The CDR3 covers 13 residues. Trimming removed 2 bases from V and 2 bases from J; junction bases left unmatched: 3. Per germline, CDR1 GTSNPN and CDR2 SVGIG (reference sequence). For the CDR3, the DNA is TGTGCCTGGAGTCGGCAGGGGGCCTACGAGCAGTACTTC. Residues: CAWSRQGAYEQYF.

CDR3: CASSVGMGDTGELFF. CDR3 bases: TGTGCCAGCAGCGTAGGAATGGGGGACACCGGGGAGCTGTTTTTT. The V and J genes are TRBV9 and TRBJ2-2, with D perhaps given as TRBD1 or TRBD2 (5 bases each). Germline V lookup: CDR1 SGDLS, CDR2 YYNGEE. CDR3 length equals 15 residues. The V end lost 0 bases, the J end lost 3 bases, and 9 bases lay between the germline ends.

The V and J genes are TRBV20-1 and TRBJ1-2; 9 nucleotides match TRBD1. With V trimmed by 5 bases and J by 1 base, 2 bases remained unmatched. This CDR3 region has 13 residues. Germline V gene data show CDR1 as DFQATT and CDR2 as SNEGSKA (reference sequence). CDR3 nucleotides: TGCAGTGCTTGGGACAGGGTTAACTATGGCTACACCTTC. This sequence encodes CSAWDRVNYGYTF.

The chain couples TRBV30 to TRBJ2-3, with D perhaps matching TRBD1 (6 bases). CDR1 and CDR2 (germline): GTSNPN, SVGIG (reference sequence). The CDR3 runs 13 residues. The V gene lost 0 bases and the J gene lost 6 bases, with 10 bases spanning the gap. DNA of the CDR3: TGTGCCTGGAGTGTACAGGGCCGTGATACGCAGTATTTT. As protein: CAWSVQGRDTQYF.

This clonotype has more than one count but fewer than ten. The rearrangement links TRBV4-3 to TRBJ2-7; D may be TRBD1 (6 bases). The germline gives CDR1 LGHNA, CDR2 YSLEER. This CDR3 spans 14 amino acids. V was cut by 3 bases and J by 7 bases, with 16 bases left in between. This CDR3 reads CASSHSTGLGEQYF. The CDR3 nucleotides are TGCGCCAGCAGCCATTCTACAGGGTTAGGGGAGCAGTACTTC.

The rearrangement uses TRBV7-9 and TRBJ1-5; a weak D match, TRBD1 (5 bases). Germline lookup yields CDR1 SEHNR and CDR2 FQNEAQ (reference sequence). Deletions cut 1 base from V and 6 bases from J, with 16 bases between. The CDR3 contains 16 residues. This CDR3 reads CASSLVGRGVSQPQHF. CDR3 bases: TGTGCCAGCAGCTTAGTGGGCAGAGGGGTAAGTCAGCCCCAGCATTTT.

Many counts were recorded for this clonotype. The V gene is TRBV7-2, the J gene TRBJ2-1; D is undetermined. V was pared by 0 bases and J by 6 bases, with 9 bases between. CDR1 SGHTA and CDR2 FQGNSA come from the germline V gene. The CDR3 is 14 amino acids. CDR3 nucleotides: TGTGCCAGCAGCTTAGCCCTTCCGGGCAATGAGCAGTTCTTC. Protein: CASSLALPGNEQFF.

The rearrangement joins TRBV4-3 to TRBJ1-6; D remains unclear. Germline V lookup: CDR1 LGHNA, CDR2 YSLEER. CDR3 length equals 13 residues. Trimming took 1 base from V and 11 from J, leaving 9 bases between them. For the CDR3, the DNA is TGCGCCAGCAGCCAAGTTGACGGTCCACCCCTCCACTTT. Its translation is CASSQVDGPPLHF.

This clonotype came up many times. The V call is TRBV5-1, the J call TRBJ2-7, with 11 positions matching TRBD1. Trimming removed 4 bases from V and 5 bases from J; junction bases left unmatched: 8. This CDR3 comprises 15 residues. The germline CDR1 and CDR2 sequences are SGHRS and YFSETQ. CDR3 sequence reads: CASSPGRTGGHEQYF. Here the CDR3 DNA reads TGCGCCAGCAGCCCCGGGAGGACAGGGGGCCACGAGCAGTACTTC.

This clonotype was found many times. The genes are TRBV7-2 and TRBJ1-1; the D gene is possibly TRBD1 (6 bases). This CDR3 is built from 15 residues. Trimming stripped 0 bases from V and 5 bases from J, with 13 bases between. Germline CDR1 and CDR2: SGHTA and FQGNSA. CDR3 nucleotide sequence: TGTGCCAGCAGCTTAGCGTGGGGGCGCGGAACTGAAGCTTTCTTT. It translates to CASSLAWGRGTEAFF.

The chain recombines TRBV6-2 or TRBV6-3 with TRBJ2-1; no clear D gene. V was cut by 2 bases and J by 2 bases, with 4 bases left in between. This CDR3 comprises 13 residues. Germline CDR1 is MNHEY and CDR2 is SVGEGT. The CDR3 nucleotides read TGTGCCAGCAGTTACCTCGCCTACAATGAGCAGTTCTTC. This gives the protein CASSYLAYNEQFF.